This T cell receptor beta chain was retrieved from a study of blood T cell repertoires in COVID-19. Study context: COVID-19 samples collected from the United States, Italy and Spain covered acute and convalescent phases. Sample material is recorded as cDNA or gDNA derived from T cells, B-cell-depleted T cells, or PBMCs.

Original analysis: Nucleated cell counts were estimated from reference gene primer amplification. Produced via immunoSEQ multiplex PCR; TCRdb's table is partial and in-frame only. D and trimming come from the DNA, and the V and J calls and clone size come from that table. Of roughly 100,000 clones in the sample, roughly 90% are singletons; the top ten hold 3.5% to 4%. The sequenced material came from peripheral blood. The sequence derives from a woman aged 60-70 years with acute or convalescent COVID-19.

DNA of the CDR3: TGCAGCGTTCGTTGGAGGCTAGCGGGAGGGAATGAGCAGTTCTTC. It is translated as CSVRWRLAGGNEQFF. The chain has TRBV29-1 and TRBJ2-1; 12 nucleotides align to TRBD2. CDR1 is SQVTM, CDR2 ANQGSEA, per germline. The CDR3 has 15 residues. J gave up 7 bases and V 5 bases, and 9 bases lay outside the gene matches.